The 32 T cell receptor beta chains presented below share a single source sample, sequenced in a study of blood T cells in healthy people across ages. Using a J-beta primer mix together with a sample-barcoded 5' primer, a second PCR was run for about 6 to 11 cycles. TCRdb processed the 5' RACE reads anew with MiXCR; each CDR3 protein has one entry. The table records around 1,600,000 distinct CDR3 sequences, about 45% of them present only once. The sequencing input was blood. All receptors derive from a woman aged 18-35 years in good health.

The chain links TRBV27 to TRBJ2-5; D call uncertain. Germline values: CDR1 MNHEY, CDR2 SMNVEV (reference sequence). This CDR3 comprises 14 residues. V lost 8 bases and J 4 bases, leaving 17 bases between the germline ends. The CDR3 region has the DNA TGTGCCAGCGCTGATAGTAGTGGCAGAGAGACCCAGTACTTC. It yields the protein CASADSSGRETQYF.

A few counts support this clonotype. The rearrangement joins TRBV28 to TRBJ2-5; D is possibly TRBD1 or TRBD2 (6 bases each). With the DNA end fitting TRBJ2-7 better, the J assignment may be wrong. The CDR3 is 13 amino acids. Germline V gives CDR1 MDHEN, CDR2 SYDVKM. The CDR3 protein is CASTQGGNYEQYF. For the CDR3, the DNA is TGTGCCAGCACCCAAGGGGGGAACTACGAGCAGTACTTC.

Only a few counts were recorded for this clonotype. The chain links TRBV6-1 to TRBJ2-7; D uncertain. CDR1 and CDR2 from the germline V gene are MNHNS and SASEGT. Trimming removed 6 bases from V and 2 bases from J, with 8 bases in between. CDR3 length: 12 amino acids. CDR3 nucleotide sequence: TGTGCCAGCAGCTGGTCGACCTACGAGCAGTACTTC. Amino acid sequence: CASSWSTYEQYF.

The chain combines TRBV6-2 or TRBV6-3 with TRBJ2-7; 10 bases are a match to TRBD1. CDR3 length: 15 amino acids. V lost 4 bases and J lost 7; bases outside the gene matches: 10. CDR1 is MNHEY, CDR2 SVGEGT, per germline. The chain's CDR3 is CASSSGQGKGREQYF. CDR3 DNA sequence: TGTGCCAGCAGTTCGGGACAGGGGAAAGGTAGAGAGCAGTACTTC.

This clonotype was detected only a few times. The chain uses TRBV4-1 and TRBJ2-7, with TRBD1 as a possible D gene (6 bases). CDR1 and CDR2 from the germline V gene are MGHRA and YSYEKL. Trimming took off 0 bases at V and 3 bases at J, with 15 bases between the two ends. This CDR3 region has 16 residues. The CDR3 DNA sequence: TGCGCCAGCAGCCAAGATTATAAACAGGGTTACTACGAGCAGTACTTC. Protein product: CASSQDYKQGYYEQYF.

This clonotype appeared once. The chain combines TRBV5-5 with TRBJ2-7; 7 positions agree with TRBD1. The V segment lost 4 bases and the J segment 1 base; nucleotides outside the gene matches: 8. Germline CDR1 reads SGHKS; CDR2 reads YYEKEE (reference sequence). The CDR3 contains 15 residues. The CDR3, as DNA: TGTGCCAGCAGCCGAGCCCGGGACAGTTCCTACGAGCAGTACTTC. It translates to CASSRARDSSYEQYF.

CDR3 protein: CASGPGARNTEAFF. The CDR3 DNA sequence: TGTGCTAGTGGACCAGGGGCGAGGAACACTGAAGCTTTCTTT. The chain combines TRBV12-5 with TRBJ1-1, with D maybe TRBD1 (6 bases). CDR3 length equals 14 residues. Between the trimmed V and J ends, which lost 6 bases and 1 base, there was a span of 12 bases. Per the germline V gene, CDR1 is LGHNT and CDR2 is FRNRAP.

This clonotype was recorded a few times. CDR3 in amino acids: CASSPQSGGNNEQFF. The CDR3 bases are TGTGCCAGCAGCCCTCAGTCCGGGGGAAACAATGAGCAGTTCTTC. This sequence joins TRBV7-6 and TRBJ2-1; maybe TRBD2 (6 bases). The ends were cut back, 5 bases at V and 5 bases at J, with 16 bases in the middle. From germline, CDR1 is SGHVS and CDR2 FNYEAQ. The CDR3 runs 15 residues.

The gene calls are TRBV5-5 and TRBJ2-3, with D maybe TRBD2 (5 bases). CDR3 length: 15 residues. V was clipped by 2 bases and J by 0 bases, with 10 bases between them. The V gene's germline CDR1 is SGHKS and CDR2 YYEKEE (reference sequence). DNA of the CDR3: TGTGCCAGCAGCTTTAGCGCGATAAGCACAGATACGCAGTATTTT. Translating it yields CASSFSAISTDTQYF.

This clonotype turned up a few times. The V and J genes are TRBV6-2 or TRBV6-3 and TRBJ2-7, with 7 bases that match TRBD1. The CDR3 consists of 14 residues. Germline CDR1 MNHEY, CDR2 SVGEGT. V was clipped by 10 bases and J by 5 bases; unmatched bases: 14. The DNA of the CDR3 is TGTGCCACTCAACCGACAGGGCTGTTCAACGAGCAGTACTTC. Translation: CATQPTGLFNEQYF.

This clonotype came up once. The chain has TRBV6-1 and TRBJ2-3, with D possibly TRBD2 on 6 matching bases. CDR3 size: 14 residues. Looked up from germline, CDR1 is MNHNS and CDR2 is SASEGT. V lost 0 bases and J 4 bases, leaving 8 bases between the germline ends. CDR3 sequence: CASSEAGGSDTQYF. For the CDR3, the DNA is TGTGCCAGCAGTGAAGCGGGGGGTTCAGATACGCAGTATTTT.

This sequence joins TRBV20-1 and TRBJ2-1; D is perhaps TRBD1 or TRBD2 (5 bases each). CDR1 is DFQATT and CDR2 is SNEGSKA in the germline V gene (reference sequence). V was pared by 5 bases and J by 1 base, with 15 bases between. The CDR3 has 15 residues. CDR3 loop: CSADSGPWSYNEQFF. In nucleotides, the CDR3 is TGCAGTGCTGACTCGGGACCGTGGTCCTACAATGAGCAGTTCTTC.

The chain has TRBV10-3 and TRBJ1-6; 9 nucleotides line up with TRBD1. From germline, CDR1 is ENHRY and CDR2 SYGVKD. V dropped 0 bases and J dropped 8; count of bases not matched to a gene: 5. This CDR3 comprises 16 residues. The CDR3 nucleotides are TGTGCCATCAGTGAGTCGGTGGGACAGGGAGATTCACCCCTCCACTTT. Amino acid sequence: CAISESVGQGDSPLHF.

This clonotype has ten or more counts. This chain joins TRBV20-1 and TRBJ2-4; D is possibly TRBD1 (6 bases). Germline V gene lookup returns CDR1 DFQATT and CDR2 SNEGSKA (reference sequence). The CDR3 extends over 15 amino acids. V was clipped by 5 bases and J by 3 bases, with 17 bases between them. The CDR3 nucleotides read TGCAGTGCTGCCGGCCAAGGGGGAATCAAAAACATTCAGTACTTC. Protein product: CSAAGQGGIKNIQYF.

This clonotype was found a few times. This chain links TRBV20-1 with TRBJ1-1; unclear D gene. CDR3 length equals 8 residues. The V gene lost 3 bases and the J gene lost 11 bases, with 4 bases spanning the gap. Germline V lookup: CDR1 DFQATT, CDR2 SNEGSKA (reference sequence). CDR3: CSASRAFF. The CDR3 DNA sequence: TGCAGTGCTAGCCGTGCTTTCTTT.

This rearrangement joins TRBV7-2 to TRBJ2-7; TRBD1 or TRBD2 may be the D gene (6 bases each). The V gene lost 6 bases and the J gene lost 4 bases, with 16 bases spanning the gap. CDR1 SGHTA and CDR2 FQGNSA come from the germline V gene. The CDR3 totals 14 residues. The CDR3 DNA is TGTGCCAGCAGGGCCACGGGGGCCCGGTACGAGCAGTACTTC. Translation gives CASRATGARYEQYF.

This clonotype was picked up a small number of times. CDR3 in amino acids: CASSPHRASYEQYF. The CDR3 DNA follows: TGTGCCAGCAGCCCCCACAGAGCCTCCTACGAGCAGTACTTC. This chain joins TRBV12-3 or TRBV12-4 and TRBJ2-7; D remains unclear. This CDR3 comprises 14 residues. V shed 6 bases and J shed 0 bases, with 12 bases lying between them.

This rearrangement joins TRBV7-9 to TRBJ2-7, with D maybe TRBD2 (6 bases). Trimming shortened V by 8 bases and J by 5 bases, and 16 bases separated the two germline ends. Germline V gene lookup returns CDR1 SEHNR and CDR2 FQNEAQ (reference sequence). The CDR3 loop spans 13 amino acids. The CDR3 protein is CASGPRTTHEQYF. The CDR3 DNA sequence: TGTGCCAGCGGTCCTCGGACTACTCACGAGCAGTACTTC.

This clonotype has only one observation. The CDR3 spells CSARGLAGADYYNEQFF. The CDR3 region has the DNA TGCAGTGCTAGGGGACTAGCGGGGGCCGACTACTACAATGAGCAGTTCTTC. The chain couples TRBV20-1 to TRBJ2-1; TRBD2 aligns across 14 bases. The germline V gene has CDR1 DFQATT and CDR2 SNEGSKA (reference sequence). The V and J ends lost 3 bases and 3 bases, in that order; junction bases with no gene match: 7. This CDR3 is 17 amino acids long.

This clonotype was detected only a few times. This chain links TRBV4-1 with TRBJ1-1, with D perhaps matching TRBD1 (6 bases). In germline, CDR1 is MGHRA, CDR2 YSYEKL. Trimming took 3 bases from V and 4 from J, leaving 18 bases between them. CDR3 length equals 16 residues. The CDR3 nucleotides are TGCGCCAGCAGCCAGGACAGTGGAATAGGGGCCACTGAAGCTTTCTTT. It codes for CASSQDSGIGATEAFF.

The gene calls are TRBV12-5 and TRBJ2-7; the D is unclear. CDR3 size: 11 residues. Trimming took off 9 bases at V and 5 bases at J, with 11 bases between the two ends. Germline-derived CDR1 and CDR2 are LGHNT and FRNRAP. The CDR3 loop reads CASEVSDEQYF. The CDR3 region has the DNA TGTGCTAGCGAGGTGTCCGACGAGCAGTACTTC.

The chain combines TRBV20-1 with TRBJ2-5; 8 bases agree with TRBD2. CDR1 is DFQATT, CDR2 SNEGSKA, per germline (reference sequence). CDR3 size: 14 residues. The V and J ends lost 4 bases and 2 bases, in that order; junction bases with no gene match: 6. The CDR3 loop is CSAKLAGSQETQYF. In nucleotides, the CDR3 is TGCAGTGCTAAGTTAGCGGGGTCGCAAGAGACCCAGTACTTC.

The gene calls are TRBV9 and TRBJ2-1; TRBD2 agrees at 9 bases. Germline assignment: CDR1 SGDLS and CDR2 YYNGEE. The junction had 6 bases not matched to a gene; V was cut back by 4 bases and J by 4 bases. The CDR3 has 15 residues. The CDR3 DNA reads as TGTGCCAGCAGCACTTGGCGGGAGGGGTACAATGAGCAGTTCTTC. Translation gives CASSTWREGYNEQFF.

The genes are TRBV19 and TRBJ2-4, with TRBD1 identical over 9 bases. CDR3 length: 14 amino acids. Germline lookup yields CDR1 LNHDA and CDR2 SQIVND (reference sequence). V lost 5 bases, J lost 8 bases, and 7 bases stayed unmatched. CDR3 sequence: CASSLGTGRYIQYF. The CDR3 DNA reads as TGTGCCAGTAGTCTCGGGACAGGGAGATACATTCAGTACTTC. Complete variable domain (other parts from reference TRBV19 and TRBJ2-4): DGGITQSPKYLFRKEGQNVTLSCEQNLNHDAMYWYRQDPGQGLRLIYYSQIVNDFQKGDIAEGYSVSREKKESFPLTVTSAQKNPTAFYLCASSLGTGRYIQYFGAGTRLSVL.

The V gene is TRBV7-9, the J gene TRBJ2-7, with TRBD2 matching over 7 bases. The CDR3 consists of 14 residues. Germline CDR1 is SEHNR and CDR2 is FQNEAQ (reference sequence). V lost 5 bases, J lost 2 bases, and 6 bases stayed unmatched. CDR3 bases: TGTGCCAGCAGCAATACCGGGAGGCCCTACGAGCAGTACTTC. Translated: CASSNTGRPYEQYF.

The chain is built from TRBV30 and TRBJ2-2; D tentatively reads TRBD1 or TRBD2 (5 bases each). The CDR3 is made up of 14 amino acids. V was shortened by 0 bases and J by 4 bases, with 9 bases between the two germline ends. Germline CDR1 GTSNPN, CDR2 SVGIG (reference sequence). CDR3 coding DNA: TGTGCCTGGAGTGTGGTAGGGACCACCGGGGAGCTGTTTTTT. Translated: CAWSVVGTTGELFF.

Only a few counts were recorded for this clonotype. CDR3 bases: TGTGCCAGCAGCTACCACCGGGAGACCCAGTACTTC. This sequence encodes CASSYHRETQYF. The chain has TRBV7-2 and TRBJ2-7; D unclear. The J call may be wrong; the DNA end is better matched by TRBJ2-5. The germline V gene encodes CDR1 SGHTA and CDR2 FQGNSA. The CDR3 loop spans 12 amino acids.

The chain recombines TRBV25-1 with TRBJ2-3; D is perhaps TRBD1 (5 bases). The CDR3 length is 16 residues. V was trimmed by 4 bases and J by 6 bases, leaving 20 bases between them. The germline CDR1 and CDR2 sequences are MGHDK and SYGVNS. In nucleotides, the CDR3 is TGTGCCAGCAGTGCTGCCTGGGGCGGTGGTGGGGATACGCAGTATTTT. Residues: CASSAAWGGGGDTQYF.

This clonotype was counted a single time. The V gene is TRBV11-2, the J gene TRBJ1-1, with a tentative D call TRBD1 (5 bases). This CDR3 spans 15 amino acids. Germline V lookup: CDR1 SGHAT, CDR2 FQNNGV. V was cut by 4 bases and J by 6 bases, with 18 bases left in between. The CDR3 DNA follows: TGTGCCAGCAGCTCTCCCGGGGGGGGATTCGCTGAAGCTTTCTTT. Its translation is CASSSPGGGFAEAFF.

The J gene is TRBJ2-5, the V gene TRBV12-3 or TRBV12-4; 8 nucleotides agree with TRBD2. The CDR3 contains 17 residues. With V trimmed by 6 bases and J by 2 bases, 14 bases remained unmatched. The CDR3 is CASRLGTRAFPQETQYF. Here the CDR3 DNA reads TGTGCCAGCAGGTTGGGGACTAGAGCGTTCCCTCAAGAGACCCAGTACTTC.

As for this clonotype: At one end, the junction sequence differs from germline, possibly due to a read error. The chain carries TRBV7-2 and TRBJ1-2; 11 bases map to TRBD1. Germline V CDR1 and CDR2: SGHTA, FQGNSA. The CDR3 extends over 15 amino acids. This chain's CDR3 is CVSSLGTGGSYGYTF. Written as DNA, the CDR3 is TGTGTCAGCAGCTTGGGGACAGGGGGATCCTATGGCTACACCTTC.

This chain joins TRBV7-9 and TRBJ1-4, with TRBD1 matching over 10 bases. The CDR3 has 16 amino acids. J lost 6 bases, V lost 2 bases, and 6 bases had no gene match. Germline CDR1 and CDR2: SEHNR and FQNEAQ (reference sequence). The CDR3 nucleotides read TGTGCCAGCAGCTTACAGACAGGGGGCAGAGATGAAAAACTGTTTTTT. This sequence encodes CASSLQTGGRDEKLFF.